This T cell receptor beta chain appears in the sequencing data of a study of cytomegalovirus exposure and HLA in healthy donors. Amplification used 60 Vbeta primers and 13 Jbeta primers. The repertoire was sequenced with immunoSEQ multiplex PCR; TCRdb's copy has only in-frame clones and lacks some. The sample consists of about 98,000 clones, roughly 81% of them appearing once. The study, taken as a whole, reports: In a later analysis, most CMV-associated TCR beta chains appeared HLA-restricted.

The germline gives CDR1 SEHNR, CDR2 FQNEAQ (reference sequence). V lost 1 base and J lost 4, with 11 bases in between. This CDR3 has 15 amino acids. This clone was found once. The antigen remains unidentified. The TCR sequence derives from a man aged 35 to 55 in good health and CMV-seronegative. J is TRBJ2-1 and V is TRBV7-9; maybe TRBD1 (6 bases). The sequenced material came from PBMCs. CDR3 sequence: CASSLDRVGYNEQFF. CDR3 coding DNA: TGTGCCAGCAGCTTAGACAGGGTTGGATACAATGAGCAGTTCTTC.